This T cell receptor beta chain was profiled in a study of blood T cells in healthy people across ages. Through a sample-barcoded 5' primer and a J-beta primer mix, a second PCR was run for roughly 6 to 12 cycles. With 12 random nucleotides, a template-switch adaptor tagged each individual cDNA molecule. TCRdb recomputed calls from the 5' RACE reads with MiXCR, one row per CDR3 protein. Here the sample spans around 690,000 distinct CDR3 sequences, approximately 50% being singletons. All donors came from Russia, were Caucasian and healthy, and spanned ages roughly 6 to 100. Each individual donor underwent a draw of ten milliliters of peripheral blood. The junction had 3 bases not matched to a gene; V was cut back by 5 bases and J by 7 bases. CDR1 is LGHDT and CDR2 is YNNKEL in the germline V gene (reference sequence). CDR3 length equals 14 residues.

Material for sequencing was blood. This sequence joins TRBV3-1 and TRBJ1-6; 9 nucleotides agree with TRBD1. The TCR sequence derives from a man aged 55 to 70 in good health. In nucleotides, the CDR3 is TGTGCCAGCAGCAAGACAGGGGGGAATTCACCCCTCCACTTT. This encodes CASSKTGGNSPLHF.